This T cell receptor (beta chain) came from a study of cytomegalovirus exposure and HLA in healthy donors. Note on this clone: The antigen remains undetermined.

The PCR ran on 60 Vbeta and 13 Jbeta primers. Using immunoSEQ multiplex PCR, the repertoire was profiled, and TCRdb retains in-frame clones only, with some absent. This table has about 210,000 clones, more than 75% appearing once. Regarding the study as a whole: The study carried out a later analysis of TCR beta sequences. It associated 15,000 to 20,000 of them with specific HLA alleles at a false discovery rate of 0.05. The majority of CMV-associated TCR beta chains were reported as apparently HLA-restricted in a later analysis. For most TCR beta V segments, an earlier analysis put the productive rate at about 90% or about 30% of the time. Later genetic work tied a missense DCLRE1C variant to beta-chain V and J trimming.

This CDR3 has 14 amino acids. V shed 2 bases and J shed 2 bases, with 9 bases lying between them. CDR1 and CDR2 from the germline V gene are MNHEY and SMNVEV (reference sequence). The sequence came from a man aged 35-49 years in good health and CMV-seropositive. Material for sequencing was PBMCs. This rearrangement joins TRBV27 to TRBJ1-1, with D unclear. The CDR3 coding sequence is TGTGCCAGCAGTTTAGAACACACCAACACTGAAGCTTTCTTT. This codes for CASSLEHTNTEAFF.